There are a few counts of the clone carrying this T cell receptor (beta chain). The antigen is unknown. This sample stems from a study of cytomegalovirus exposure and HLA in healthy donors. Study in general: Caucasian-associated ancestry cluster membership applied to 75% to 85% of 300 to 450 genotyped donors. Study findings and constraints: Most TCR sequences were seen very rarely across donors, but some public TCRs occurred in many. The HLA-A and HLA-B alleles of most subjects were reportedly predicted accurately from TCR beta sequences. Upon later analysis, TCR association rates were observed to vary by HLA locus, being highest for DRB1 and lowest for HLA-C.

60 Vbeta and 13 Jbeta primers were used in PCR. Clones were sequenced by immunoSEQ multiplex PCR, and TCRdb holds only the in-frame ones, with some missing. The table shows 160,000 or so clones, with roughly 80% occurring only once. This CDR3 spans 14 amino acids. J was trimmed by 5 bases and V by 6 bases; bases with no gene match: 7. CDR1 and CDR2 from the germline V gene are KGHSH and LQKENI. The sequencing input was PBMCs. This TCR was recovered from a man aged 45-65 years in good health and CMV-seropositive. J is TRBJ2-7 and V is TRBV18; 10 bases agree with TRBD1. CDR3 bases: TGTGCCAGCTCTCCCCGGGACAGGGGCCACGAGCAGTACTTC. The encoded protein is CASSPRDRGHEQYF.